The 15 T cell receptor beta chains in this list originate from one sample, sequenced in a study of blood T cell repertoires in COVID-19 (dated by TCRdb to 2020 to 2021). Preparation of the library involved the immunoSEQ multiplex PCR assay. Imported from immuneACCESS, the table was reduced by TCRdb to in-frame sequences with V and J called. These copies leave out some clones; in studies compared against another copy, an unresolved V gene accounts for under half, and the cause of the remainder is not known. Across this sample there are 110,000 to 150,000 clones, with roughly 85% seen only once. Roughly 2.9% of the sample lies in the top ten. Material: peripheral blood. The origin of the receptors is a man in his fifties with acute or convalescent COVID-19.

This clone has just a few counts. The chain is built from TRBV20-1 and TRBJ1-2, with D possibly TRBD1 on 5 matching bases. With 3 bases removed from V and 4 bases from J, the gap between germline ends came to 15 bases. The germline CDR1 and CDR2 sequences are DFQATT and SNEGSKA (reference sequence). This CDR3 has 14 amino acids. The CDR3 loop is CSASSGNPIYGYTF. CDR3 nucleotides: TGCAGTGCTAGTTCAGGGAACCCAATCTATGGCTACACCTTC.

The chain combines TRBV9 with TRBJ1-1; 7 bases match TRBD1. Per germline, CDR1 SGDLS and CDR2 YYNGEE. V gave up 0 bases and J gave up 3 bases; unmatched junction bases: 5. The CDR3 is 15 residues long. This CDR3 is CASSVDDRVYTEAFF. In nucleotides, the CDR3 is TGTGCCAGCAGCGTAGACGACAGGGTGTACACTGAAGCTTTCTTT.

The chain employs TRBV6-1 and TRBJ2-1, with 8 bases fitting TRBD2. The length of the CDR3 is 15 residues. Unmatched junction bases numbered 8, after V lost 1 base and J lost 9 bases. CDR1 is MNHNS and CDR2 is SASEGT in the germline V gene. The CDR3 loop is CASSEGLAGHGEQFF. The CDR3, as DNA: TGTGCCAGCAGTGAAGGTTTAGCGGGGCATGGTGAGCAGTTCTTC.

This chain links TRBV5-1 with TRBJ1-1, with 10 nucleotides matching TRBD1. The CDR3 loop spans 14 amino acids. Germline-derived CDR1 and CDR2 are SGHRS and YFSETQ. V lost 5 bases and J lost 0; bases outside the gene matches: 1. CDR3 amino acids: CASSGTGVNTEAFF. In nucleotides, the CDR3 is TGCGCCAGCAGTGGGACAGGGGTGAACACTGAAGCTTTCTTT.

V usage is TRBV3-1 (or the pseudogene TRBV3-2) and J usage is TRBJ1-5; D not certain. This CDR3 has 13 residues. Looked up from germline, CDR1 is LGHDT and CDR2 is YNNKEL (reference sequence). The V and J ends lost 4 bases and 2 bases respectively, with 6 bases between them. CDR3 DNA: TGTGCCAGCAGCCCCCAGGGCAATCAGCCCCAGCATTTT. It codes for CASSPQGNQPQHF.

The rearrangement joins TRBV5-3 to TRBJ1-2, with 8 bases identical to TRBD1. TRBV5-3 is labeled an ORF, and its function is uncertain. V was pared by 3 bases and J by 4 bases, with 20 bases of the junction left unmatched. This CDR3 contains 19 residues. Here the CDR3 DNA reads TGTGCCAGAAGCTCCCCTAAGGTCGGGACAGGTATGGGGGGCTATGGCTACACCTTC. Translation: CARSSPKVGTGMGGYGYTF.

The chain links TRBV6-2 or TRBV6-3 to TRBJ2-4; 12 bases map to TRBD2. The CDR3 loop spans 18 amino acids. CDR1 and CDR2 (germline): MNHEY, SVGEGT. The trim removed 2 bases at V and 0 bases at J, leaving 5 bases unmatched. For the CDR3, the DNA is TGTGCCAGCAGTTACGGGCTAGCGGGAGGGCTAGCCAAAAACATTCAGTACTTC. Protein sequence: CASSYGLAGGLAKNIQYF.

The chain uses TRBV30 and TRBJ1-1; TRBD1 might be the D (5 bases). V was cut by 4 bases and J by 1 base, with 10 bases left in between. This CDR3 is 13 amino acids long. Germline V gives CDR1 GTSNPN, CDR2 SVGIG (reference sequence). The CDR3, as DNA: TGTGCCTGGAAGGCAGGGCCGAACACTGAAGCTTTCTTT. Amino acids: CAWKAGPNTEAFF.

The gene calls are TRBV19 and TRBJ1-5; tentatively, D is TRBD1 (6 bases). The CDR3 has 14 residues. V was shortened by 5 bases and J by 7 bases, with 15 bases between the two germline ends. The V gene's germline CDR1 is LNHDA and CDR2 SQIVND (reference sequence). The CDR3 region is CASSFYRVGQPQHF. CDR3 DNA sequence: TGTGCCAGTAGTTTTTACAGGGTAGGACAGCCCCAGCATTTT.

This rearrangement joins TRBV5-5 to TRBJ2-1; 11 bases align to TRBD2. V shed 0 bases and J 7 bases; nucleotides not matched to a gene: 6. Germline assignment: CDR1 SGHKS and CDR2 YYEKEE (reference sequence). The CDR3 totals 16 residues. In DNA, the CDR3 is TGTGCCAGCAGCTTGGCACTAGCGGGAGAAGGGAATGAGCAGTTCTTC. It is translated as CASSLALAGEGNEQFF.

This clone turned up a few times. The chain combines TRBV12-3 or TRBV12-4 with TRBJ1-5; D unclear. The CDR3 sequence is 13 residues long. Trimming removed 5 bases at V and 3 bases at J, with 8 bases between. CDR3 DNA sequence: TGTGCCAGCAGTCCCTCCCCCAATCAGCCCCAGCATTTT. Protein product: CASSPSPNQPQHF.

The chain joins TRBV10-2 to TRBJ2-3; tentatively, D is TRBD2 (5 bases). In germline, CDR1 is WSHSY, CDR2 SAAADI. The CDR3 loop spans 17 amino acids. Trimming took off 2 bases at V and 0 bases at J, with 15 bases between the two ends. For the CDR3, the DNA is TGCGCCAGCAGTGAGAGGGTGGGAGAGCGGAGCACAGATACGCAGTATTTT. This encodes CASSERVGERSTDTQYF.

V usage is TRBV1 and J usage is TRBJ1-3; TRBD1 is taken as the D call from the table, unchecked against the DNA. TRBV1 is described as a pseudogene. CDR3 size: 15 residues. DNA for the CDR3: TGCACCAGCAGCCAAGCCCGGACAGGTCGAAACACCATATATTTT. Its protein product is CTSSQARTGRNTIYF.

The chain has TRBV4-1 and TRBJ1-2; 9 positions agree with TRBD1. This CDR3 is 16 amino acids long. Germline V gene lookup returns CDR1 MGHRA and CDR2 YSYEKL. J was trimmed by 5 bases and V by 2 bases; bases with no gene match: 9. The CDR3 reads CASSQTGGAEAYGYTF. The CDR3 region has the DNA TGCGCCAGCAGCCAAACAGGGGGCGCAGAGGCTTATGGCTACACCTTC.

This sequence joins TRBV6-5 and TRBJ1-1, with D possibly matching TRBD1 (5 bases). The germline gives CDR1 MNHEY, CDR2 SVGAGI. V shed 7 bases and J shed 4 bases, with 13 bases lying between them. This CDR3 has 13 amino acids. CDR3 amino acids: CASKGFGGTEAFF. The CDR3 nucleotides read TGTGCCAGCAAGGGTTTCGGGGGCACTGAAGCTTTCTTT.